This T cell receptor beta chain is from a study of cytomegalovirus exposure and HLA in healthy donors. Study-wide context: Under 85% of more than 300 genotyped donors fell in the Caucasian-associated ancestry cluster. Study results and limitations: V- and J-gene trimming in TCR beta was tied to a missense DCLRE1C variant by an analysis performed later. The Asian-associated ancestry cluster reportedly had fewer N-insertions than the approximately 630-donor mean in a later analysis. In an earlier analysis, productive rearrangement rates for most beta V segments clustered near 87% or 30%.

It was with 60 Vbeta and 13 Jbeta primers that the PCR ran. Here immunoSEQ multiplex PCR was the method, and the copy in TCRdb shows in-frame clones only, minus some. In the table there are approximately 180,000 clones, under 85% of which are singletons. CDR1 and CDR2 (germline): KGHSH, LQKENI. This CDR3 has 16 amino acids. V was shortened by 6 bases and J by 2 bases, with 20 bases between the two germline ends. In the case of this clone: The antigen remains unidentified.

The clonotype originates from a man younger than 35 in good health and CMV-seronegative. This chain joins TRBV18 and TRBJ2-7; tentative D call: TRBD1 (6 bases). Sequencing used PBMCs. This CDR3 is CASSPAPGWGPYEQYF. CDR3 nucleotide sequence: TGTGCCAGCTCCCCGGCCCCCGGTTGGGGGCCCTACGAGCAGTACTTC.